Below are 5 T cell receptor beta chains sequenced from a single sample in a study of shared clonotypes between healthy human individuals. Profiled with immunoSEQ multiplex PCR; TCRdb holds only in-frame clones, not every one. The top ten clones hold approximately 0.13% of a sample with roughly 2.4 million clones, almost 96% of them seen once. Sample: naive CD4+ T cells sorted from blood. As for subset: CD45RA+ positively selected. The source of these receptors is a man aged 18 to 30 in good health.

The chain couples TRBV18 to TRBJ2-7, with a weak D call TRBD1 (6 bases). The ends were cut back, 6 bases at V and 2 bases at J, with 14 bases in the middle. Germline CDR1 reads KGHSH; CDR2 reads LQKENI. There are 14 residues in the CDR3. In DNA, the CDR3 is TGTGCCAGCTCCCCCAGGGGTAGCGCCTACGAGCAGTACTTC. The encoded protein is CASSPRGSAYEQYF. Drawing the rest from reference TRBV18 and TRBJ2-7, the complete variable domain is NAGVMQNPRHLVRRRGQEARLRCSPMKGHSHVYWYRQLPEEGLKFMVYLQKENIIDESGMPKERFSAEFPKEGPSILRIQQVVRGDSAAYFCASSPRGSAYEQYFGPGTRLTVT.

This chain links TRBV7-9 with TRBJ1-2; 7 bases fit TRBD1. The trim removed 5 bases at V and 2 bases at J, leaving 17 bases unmatched. Germline CDR1 reads SEHNR; CDR2 reads FQNEAQ (reference sequence). The CDR3 contains 18 residues. CDR3 DNA sequence: TGTGCCAGCAGCGCCCTTGGGACAGCCCTTAAGGGGAACTATGGCTACACCTTC. Protein: CASSALGTALKGNYGYTF.

The CDR3 sequence is CAHISQGLSGYTF. The DNA of the CDR3 is TGTGCCCACATCTCGCAGGGGCTTTCTGGCTACACCTTC. The chain carries TRBV30 and TRBJ1-2, with D possibly matching TRBD1 (6 bases). Germline values: CDR1 GTSNPN, CDR2 SVGIG (reference sequence). The CDR3 covers 13 residues. Between the trimmed V and J ends, which lost 8 bases and 7 bases, there was a span of 20 bases.

V and J are TRBV5-1 and TRBJ2-3; D is unresolved. In germline, CDR1 is SGHRS, CDR2 YFSETQ. Deletions cut 0 bases from V and 2 bases from J, with 19 bases between. The length of the CDR3 is 18 residues. The CDR3 nucleotides are TGCGCCAGCAGCTTGGCCGCGGCCAGCTTAACCTACACAGATACGCAGTATTTT. The encoded protein is CASSLAAASLTYTDTQYF. The variable domain in full, completed from reference TRBV5-1 and TRBJ2-3, reads KAGVTQTPRYLIKTRGQQVTLSCSPISGHRSVSWYQQTPGQGLQFLFEYFSETQRNKGNFPGRFSGRQFSNSRSEMNVSTLELGDSALYLCASSLAAASLTYTDTQYFGPGTRLTVL.

This chain uses TRBV5-1 with TRBJ2-2; 8 positions match TRBD1. CDR1 is SGHRS, CDR2 YFSETQ, per germline. This CDR3 is built from 18 residues. The J segment lost 3 bases and the V segment lost 4 bases, leaving 14 bases of the junction unmatched. This CDR3 is CASSLRQGSPTDTGELFF. The CDR3 DNA follows: TGCGCCAGCAGCCTACGACAGGGGTCCCCGACGGACACCGGGGAGCTGTTTTTT.